The present T cell receptor beta chain was sequenced within a study of CD8 T cells in Susac syndrome. Unmatched junction bases numbered 8, after V lost 5 bases and J lost 4 bases. CDR3 size: 15 residues. Details on this clonotype: Its antigen is unknown.

Random hexamers were used to reverse transcribe an amount of about 0.5 to 1 ug RNA. TCRdb called the immunoSEQ multiplex PCR reads again in MiXCR, with one record for every CDR3 protein. The data hold 120,000 or so distinct CDR3 sequences, with 90% to 95% observed a single time. CD8+ and CD4+ T cells were negatively isolated; TEMRA cells were FACS-enriched. Study-wide points: Acknowledgment was made by the study that its TCR sequencing and HLA analysis involved a relatively small number of individuals.

V is TRBV12-3 or TRBV12-4 and J is TRBJ1-1; TRBD1 agrees at 9 bases. What was sequenced was CD4+ T cells from PBMCs. The origin of this receptor is a human donor with multiple sclerosis. CDR3 sequence (DNA): TGTGCCAGCAGTCCCGGGACAGGGTGGGGCACTGAAGCTTTCTTT. This sequence encodes CASSPGTGWGTEAFF.